This T cell receptor (beta chain) came from a study of cytomegalovirus exposure and HLA in healthy donors. General observations from the study: According to reports, the classifier identified cytomegalovirus status with high specificity and sensitivity.

V was clipped by 7 bases and J by 4 bases, with 14 bases between them. This CDR3 region has 14 residues. Germline V lookup: CDR1 MNHEY, CDR2 SVGAGI. As regards this clone: Its antigen is unidentified.

The PCR employed 60 Vbeta primers together with 13 Jbeta primers. TCRdb's table, derived via immunoSEQ multiplex PCR, lists solely in-frame clones and lacks some. The data show over 100,000 clones, roughly 8.3% seen once. The TCR originated in a man aged 35 to 55 in good health and CMV-seronegative. Material: PBMCs. The rearrangement joins TRBV6-5 to TRBJ1-3; D possibly corresponds to TRBD1 (6 bases). The DNA of the CDR3 is TGTGCCAGCAAAGGGTTGCAGGGGGGAAACACCATATATTTT. As protein: CASKGLQGGNTIYF.